This TCR beta chain was captured by sequencing in a study of T cell repertoires in ileal Crohn's disease. On the study more broadly: The M6 sample came from neoterminal ileum during colonoscopy after surgery.

Profiled with immunoSEQ multiplex PCR; TCRdb holds only in-frame clones, not every one. The sample contains around 10,000 clones, under 85% of which appear only once. Notes on the study in general: Clonal expansions were more frequent in active smokers than non-smokers at surgery. The median delay to postoperative endoscopy was 6 to 7 months.

In the case of this clone: Antigen: not known.

Regarding time point: neoterminal ileum biopsy at postoperative endoscopy, about 6 months after surgery. CDR3 length: 14 residues. The ends lost 4 bases at V and 4 bases at J; junction bases unmatched: 4. Germline CDR1 and CDR2: MRHNA and SNTAGT. The chain has TRBV6-4 and TRBJ2-3; 8 nucleotides match TRBD2. This clonotype was obtained from an adult with Crohn's disease. Sequenced: ileal tissue. The CDR3 DNA follows: TGTGCCAGCAGTGTACTAGCGGAATCAGATACGCAGTATTTT. Translated: CASSVLAESDTQYF.